The 5 T cell receptor beta chains listed next were all sequenced from one sample in a study of blood T cell repertoires in COVID-19. TCRdb's table, derived via immunoSEQ multiplex PCR, lists solely in-frame clones and lacks some. This sample has roughly 230,000 clones, with roughly 80% found just once. Sequenced input: peripheral blood. These receptors all stem from a woman of 80 years or more with acute or convalescent COVID-19.

The rearrangement joins TRBV6-1 to TRBJ2-3; 8 bases agree with TRBD1. The length of the CDR3 is 16 residues. CDR1 and CDR2 (germline): MNHNS, SASEGT. The ends lost 3 bases at V and 2 bases at J; junction bases unmatched: 7. CDR3 sequence reads: CASSDPRTGNTDTQYF. CDR3 DNA sequence: TGTGCCAGCAGTGACCCCCGGACAGGGAACACAGATACGCAGTATTTT.

The chain links TRBV10-2 to TRBJ2-3; tentative D call: TRBD2 (6 bases). There are 16 residues in the CDR3. CDR1 and CDR2 from the germline V gene are WSHSY and SAAADI. Trimming stripped 0 bases from V and 4 bases from J, with 14 bases between. The CDR3 sequence: CASSESGGVGADTQYF. Written as DNA, the CDR3 is TGCGCCAGCAGTGAGTCAGGCGGGGTGGGAGCAGATACGCAGTATTTT.

This chain connects TRBV2 to TRBJ1-5, with TRBD1 matching 9 bases. Germline lookup yields CDR1 SNHLY and CDR2 FYNNEI. The CDR3 is 15 amino acids. J lost 6 bases, V lost 6 bases, and 9 bases had no gene match. The CDR3 DNA is TGTGCCAGCAGCTGGACAGGGGTGTTGGGTCAGCCCCAGCATTTT. Translated, it gives CASSWTGVLGQPQHF.

The chain recombines TRBV7-9 with TRBJ2-3; D ambiguous. Trimming left V 3 bases short and J 5 bases short, with 12 bases between. This CDR3 is 14 amino acids long. CDR1 and CDR2 (germline): SEHNR, FQNEAQ (reference sequence). The CDR3 nucleotides read TGTGCCAGCAGCTTTATTAGCCTGGGAGATACGCAGTATTTT. This codes for CASSFISLGDTQYF.

The V call is TRBV5-1, the J call TRBJ1-2, with D perhaps matching TRBD1 (6 bases). The V end was cut by 2 bases, the J end by 8 bases, with 13 bases between. Germline loops: CDR1 SGHRS, CDR2 YFSETQ. The CDR3 contains 13 residues. CDR3 sequence reads: CASSFVRGGGYTF. CDR3 sequence (DNA): TGCGCCAGCAGCTTCGTAAGGGGGGGAGGCTACACCTTC.